This T cell receptor beta chain was recorded in a study of T cells after yellow fever vaccination. Whole-study findings and limits: Subsequent to the booster, the majority of primary-vaccination clones reappeared (approximately 95% CD4, 88% CD8). Sorted repertoires could include abundant contaminating clonotypes from bulk cells.

TCRdb recomputed calls from the 5' RACE reads with MiXCR, one row per CDR3 protein. Here the sample spans about 330,000 distinct CDR3 sequences, 4.1% being singletons. With 7 bases removed from V and 4 bases from J, the gap between germline ends came to 17 bases. Germline assignment: CDR1 MDHEN and CDR2 SYDVKM. This CDR3 spans 14 amino acids. In the case of this clonotype: Its target is unknown.

This sample comprised PBMCs, obtained 5 days after the yellow fever booster vaccination. This rearrangement joins TRBV28 to TRBJ2-7; D tentatively fits TRBD1 or TRBD2 (5 bases each). The sequence derives from a man aged 18 to 29 who received the YFV17D yellow fever vaccine. This chain's CDR3 is CASKVARGIYEQYV. CDR3 in DNA: TGTGCCAGCAAAGTAGCGAGGGGAATATACGAGCAGTACGTC.